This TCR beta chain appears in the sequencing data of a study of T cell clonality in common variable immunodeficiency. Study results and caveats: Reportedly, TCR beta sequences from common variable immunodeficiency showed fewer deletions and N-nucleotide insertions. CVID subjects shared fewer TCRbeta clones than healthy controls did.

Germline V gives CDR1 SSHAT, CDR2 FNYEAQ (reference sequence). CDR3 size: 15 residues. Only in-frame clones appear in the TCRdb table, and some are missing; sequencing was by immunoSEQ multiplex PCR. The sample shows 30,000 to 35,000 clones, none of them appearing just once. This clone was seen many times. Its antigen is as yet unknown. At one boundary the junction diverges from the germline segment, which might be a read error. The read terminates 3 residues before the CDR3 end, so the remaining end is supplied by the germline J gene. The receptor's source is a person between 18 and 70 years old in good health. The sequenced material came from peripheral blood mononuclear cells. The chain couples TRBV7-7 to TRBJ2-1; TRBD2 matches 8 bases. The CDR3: CASSSGLAGVNEQFF. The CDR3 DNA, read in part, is TGTGCTAGCAGCTCCGGACTAGCCGGGGTCAATGAG.